A single sample gave rise to the 8 T cell receptor beta chains below, sequenced in a study of blood T cell repertoires in COVID-19. Method: immunoSEQ multiplex PCR; TCRdb's copy keeps in-frame clones and lacks some. The sample lists more than 45,000 clones; approximately 84% were seen once. Sequencing used peripheral blood. All receptors come from a human donor with active COVID-19. The donor label of this sample is uncertain.

This clone was counted once. The CDR3 DNA is TGTGCCAGCAGCTTGGGAGGACAGGGAACCTTC. Translating it yields CASSLGGQGTF. This sequence joins TRBV5-6 and TRBJ1-2; the match to TRBD1 covers 8 bases. This CDR3 is 11 amino acids long. CDR1 and CDR2 from the germline V gene are SGHDT and YYEEEE. The junction had 3 bases not matched to a gene; V was cut back by 0 bases and J by 14 bases.

J is TRBJ1-1 and V is TRBV4-3; 7 bases fit TRBD1. Germline loops: CDR1 LGHNA, CDR2 YSLEER. This CDR3 spans 19 amino acids. The V segment lost 2 bases and the J segment 1 base; nucleotides outside the gene matches: 16. CDR3 sequence (DNA): TGCGCCAGCAGCCAAAGATTGGGGGTGTACGGGACAGAGAACACTGAAGCTTTCTTT. Amino acid sequence: CASSQRLGVYGTENTEAFF.

The chain employs TRBV11-2 and TRBJ2-6; D gene unclear. The CDR3 is made up of 16 amino acids. Germline CDR1 SGHAT, CDR2 FQNNGV. V lost 0 bases, J lost 0 bases, and 6 bases lay in between. The CDR3 here is CASSLDGPSGANVLTF. CDR3 DNA: TGTGCCAGCAGCTTAGACGGTCCCTCTGGGGCCAACGTCCTGACTTTC. Drawing the rest from reference TRBV11-2 and TRBJ2-6, the complete variable domain is EAGVAQSPRYKIIEKRQSVAFWCNPISGHATLYWYQQILGQGPKLLIQFQNNGVVDDSQLPKDRFSAERLKGVDSTLKIQPAKLEDSAVYLCASSLDGPSGANVLTFGAGSRLTVL.

The gene calls are TRBV9 and TRBJ1-5; 8 bases match TRBD1. V lost 5 bases and J lost 5; bases outside the gene matches: 21. Germline loops: CDR1 SGDLS, CDR2 YYNGEE. The CDR3 runs 19 residues. CDR3: CASSPRDRFFGGGDQPQHF. The CDR3 bases are TGTGCCAGCAGTCCCAGGGACAGGTTTTTTGGTGGTGGGGATCAGCCCCAGCATTTT.

This chain joins TRBV15 and TRBJ1-1; TRBD1 agrees at 9 bases. Losses at the gene ends were 3 bases for V and 7 bases for J; bases not matched to a gene: 9. The CDR3 is 15 amino acids. Per germline, CDR1 LNHNV and CDR2 YYDKDF (reference sequence). CDR3 sequence (DNA): TGTGCCACCAGCAGCGGAGACAGGGGGGGGATTGAAGCTTTCTTT. Translated: CATSSGDRGGIEAFF.

V usage is TRBV5-4 and J usage is TRBJ1-2; D ambiguous. Germline-derived CDR1 and CDR2 are SGHNT and YYREEE (reference sequence). There are 17 residues in the CDR3. The ends were cut back, 0 bases at V and 4 bases at J, with 19 bases in the middle. CDR3 sequence reads: CASSLDAVTANLYGYTF. CDR3 sequence (DNA): TGTGCCAGCAGCTTGGATGCAGTGACTGCGAACCTCTATGGCTACACCTTC.

The chain is built from TRBV7-2 and TRBJ2-5, with 9 bases fitting TRBD1. Germline lookup yields CDR1 SGHTA and CDR2 FQGNSA. CDR3 length: 14 amino acids. The junction had 5 bases not matched to a gene; V was cut back by 4 bases and J by 5 bases. The CDR3 bases are TGTGCCAGCAGCTCTGCCGGGACAGGGGAGACCCAGTACTTC. Encoded protein: CASSSAGTGETQYF.

Details on this clone: The same CDR3 is also encoded by other DNA sequences in this sample. CDR3 protein: CASSPGHSYEQYF. The CDR3 nucleotides read TGTGCCAGTAGCCCGGGACACTCCTACGAGCAGTACTTC. The V and J genes are TRBV19 and TRBJ2-7; the D gene is possibly TRBD1 (6 bases). The CDR3 has 13 amino acids. With 6 bases removed from V and 0 bases from J, the gap between germline ends came to 9 bases. Per germline, CDR1 LNHDA and CDR2 SQIVND (reference sequence).